These 13 T cell receptor beta chains came from one sample sequenced in a study of identical twins. A single record per CDR3 protein comes from TCRdb applying MiXCR to the 5' RACE reads. The sample shows about 890,000 distinct CDR3 sequences, 12% of them seen only once. Another study also made use of these data, one on yellow fever vaccine responses in identical twins.

Material: PBMCs. Every receptor here comes from a woman aged 18-29 years in good health.

The chain links TRBV12-3 or TRBV12-4 to TRBJ1-5; 7 nucleotides line up with TRBD1. The J segment lost 1 base and the V segment lost 5 bases, leaving 8 bases of the junction unmatched. The CDR3 is 16 amino acids. The CDR3 is CASSRLTGVSNQPQHF. DNA of the CDR3: TGTGCCAGCAGTCGACTTACAGGGGTCAGCAATCAGCCCCAGCATTTT.

Only a few counts were recorded for this clonotype. The chain joins TRBV5-5 to TRBJ2-7; TRBD1 agrees at 7 bases. V shed 1 base, J shed 0 bases, and the junction held 10 bases outside the gene matches. The CDR3 is 17 amino acids. Germline assignment: CDR1 SGHKS and CDR2 YYEKEE (reference sequence). The CDR3 reads CASSLRVLGQSSYEQYF. The DNA of the CDR3 is TGTGCCAGCAGCTTGCGGGTTCTGGGACAGTCCTCCTACGAGCAGTACTTC.

This clonotype was recorded a few times. This chain connects TRBV27 to TRBJ1-1, with D maybe TRBD1 (5 bases). Germline values: CDR1 MNHEY, CDR2 SMNVEV (reference sequence). CDR3 length: 13 residues. The V end lost 4 bases, the J end lost 4 bases, and 10 bases lay between the germline ends. Written as DNA, the CDR3 is TGTGCCAGCAGTTGGGGTAGGGGCACTGAAGCTTTCTTT. This codes for CASSWGRGTEAFF.

There are a few counts of this clonotype. V and J are TRBV29-1 and TRBJ2-1; TRBD1 aligns across 10 bases. CDR3 length equals 13 residues. The V segment lost 7 bases and the J segment 14 bases; nucleotides outside the gene matches: 14. Germline V lookup: CDR1 SQVTM, CDR2 ANQGSEA. The CDR3 DNA is TGCAGCGCCCTGGTAGACAGGGGGCTAAGAAAGTTCTTC. Amino acids: CSALVDRGLRKFF.

This chain connects TRBV23-1 to TRBJ2-5; either TRBD1 or TRBD2 may fit D (5 bases each). TRBV23-1 is an open reading frame, and its role is uncertain. There are 13 residues in the CDR3. V lost 6 bases to trimming and J lost 7 bases, with 15 bases between them. The CDR3 DNA reads TGCGCCAGCAGCCGGGGCAAAGAATGGACCCAGTACTTC. This sequence encodes CASSRGKEWTQYF.

This clonotype was found many times. V gene TRBV20-1 combines with J gene TRBJ2-2, with D uncertain. Trimming shortened V by 7 bases and J by 0 bases, and 12 bases separated the two germline ends. CDR1 and CDR2 from the germline V gene are DFQATT and SNEGSKA (reference sequence). The CDR3 spans 14 residues. This CDR3 reads CSVPSGPNTGELFF. The DNA of the CDR3 is TGCAGTGTTCCTTCCGGGCCGAACACCGGGGAGCTGTTTTTT.

This clonotype was detected only a few times. The chain joins TRBV27 to TRBJ2-7; TRBD2 agrees at 9 bases. The CDR3 extends over 14 amino acids. CDR1 MNHEY and CDR2 SMNVEV come from the germline V gene (reference sequence). V lost 6 bases to trimming and J lost 3 bases; unmatched junction nucleotides: 6. As DNA, the CDR3 is TGTGCCAGCAGGATTCTAGCGGGAAGCTACGAGCAGTACTTC. Amino acid sequence: CASRILAGSYEQYF.

The chain has TRBV27 and TRBJ2-1, with D uncertain. The CDR3 has 16 residues. Germline CDR1 and CDR2: MNHEY and SMNVEV (reference sequence). V lost 4 bases, J lost 0 bases, and 13 bases lay in between. The CDR3: CASSSIGKSSYNEQFF. CDR3 in DNA: TGTGCCAGCAGTTCCATTGGCAAAAGCTCCTACAATGAGCAGTTCTTC.

The V call is TRBV21-1, the J call TRBJ2-7. TRBV21-1 is flagged as a pseudogene. This CDR3 contains 14 residues. The CDR3, as DNA: TGTGCCAGCAGTATTCCTAGCGACTCCTACGAGCAGTACTTC. This sequence encodes CASSIPSDSYEQYF.

There are a few counts of this clonotype. V usage is TRBV7-8 and J usage is TRBJ1-1; D is possibly TRBD1 (5 bases). Deletions cut 7 bases from V and 2 bases from J, with 14 bases between. This CDR3 is 14 amino acids long. Germline V lookup: CDR1 SGHVS, CDR2 FQNEAQ. This chain's CDR3 is CASIPGPPNTEAFF. For the CDR3, the DNA is TGTGCCAGCATACCGGGGCCGCCAAACACTGAAGCTTTCTTT.

The chain joins TRBV27 to TRBJ2-4; the D gene is possibly TRBD2 (6 bases). The V end lost 5 bases, the J end lost 0 bases, and 14 bases lay between the germline ends. The CDR3 has 16 residues. Germline CDR1 reads MNHEY; CDR2 reads SMNVEV (reference sequence). The CDR3 reads CASSPSGGVAKNIQYF. The CDR3 bases are TGTGCCAGCAGTCCATCCGGGGGTGTAGCCAAAAACATTCAGTACTTC.

The rearrangement links TRBV7-3 to TRBJ2-5, with a possible D match to TRBD1 (5 bases). The germline CDR1 and CDR2 sequences are SGHTA and FQGTGA. This CDR3 is 14 amino acids long. V lost 5 bases to trimming and J lost 4 bases, with 14 bases between them. Here the CDR3 reads CASSQGFGGETQYF. The CDR3 DNA reads TGTGCCAGCAGCCAGGGTTTCGGCGGAGAGACCCAGTACTTC.

V is TRBV9 and J is TRBJ2-2, with 10 bases that match TRBD2. The CDR3 covers 15 residues. V lost 4 bases to trimming and J lost 5 bases; unmatched junction nucleotides: 5. Germline V gene sequence: CDR1 SGDLS, CDR2 YYNGEE. In DNA, the CDR3 is TGTGCCAGCAGCCAAGCGGGACTAGCGACCGGGGAGCTGTTTTTT. This codes for CASSQAGLATGELFF.